The 6 T cell receptor beta chains given below trace back to one sample, sequenced in a study of T-cell reconstitution after alpha-beta-depleted transplantation in children. TCRbeta library preparation incorporated unique molecular identifiers. TCRdb fed the PCR reads into MiXCR, producing one record per CDR3 protein. This table holds more than 550,000 distinct CDR3 sequences, about 10% found once. The sequencing here drew on PBMCs from the stem cell graft donor, taken from the stem cell graft. All receptors derive from a human donor who donated a stem cell graft to a child with acute myeloid leukemia.

This chain uses TRBV20-1 with TRBJ2-7; TRBD2 aligns across 13 bases. This CDR3 contains 13 residues. With V trimmed by 6 bases and J by 6 bases, 5 bases remained unmatched. Germline CDR1 and CDR2: DFQATT and SNEGSKA (reference sequence). CDR3 amino acids: CSARLAGGREQYF. The CDR3 DNA reads TGCAGTGCCCGACTAGCGGGAGGTCGCGAGCAGTACTTC.

The chain couples TRBV20-1 to TRBJ1-6; no firm D call. There are 15 residues in the CDR3. V gave up 0 bases and J gave up 10 bases, with 16 bases separating them. Germline V CDR1 and CDR2: DFQATT, SNEGSKA (reference sequence). CDR3 DNA sequence: TGCAGTGCTAGAGATCAGCTTGGGGAAGGGTCACCCCTCCACTTT. Its protein product is CSARDQLGEGSPLHF.

The chain is built from TRBV30 and TRBJ1-1, with a weak D call TRBD1 (5 bases). The CDR3 runs 15 residues. Trimming shortened V by 2 bases and J by 4 bases, and 17 bases separated the two germline ends. The germline gives CDR1 GTSNPN, CDR2 SVGIG (reference sequence). The CDR3 is CAWSPRPGLGTEAFF. DNA of the CDR3: TGTGCCTGGAGTCCTCGTCCGGGGCTGGGCACTGAAGCTTTCTTT.

This clonotype was detected only a few times. The V call is TRBV3-1, the J call TRBJ1-5, with unresolved D. The CDR3 sequence is 15 residues long. Germline V gene data show CDR1 as LGHDT and CDR2 as YNNKEL (reference sequence). V lost 4 bases and J lost 0, with 10 bases in between. This CDR3 reads CASSPTLHSNQPQHF. Written as DNA, the CDR3 is TGTGCCAGCAGCCCGACGCTGCATAGCAATCAGCCCCAGCATTTT.

This clonotype came up many times. The chain couples TRBV20-1 to TRBJ2-1, with 12 bases that match TRBD2. J lost 3 bases, V lost 2 bases, and 14 bases had no gene match. The germline V gene has CDR1 DFQATT and CDR2 SNEGSKA (reference sequence). This CDR3 comprises 19 residues. The CDR3 DNA reads TGCAGTGCTAGATCTCTACCGATCACTAGCGGGAGGATCTACAATGAGCAGTTCTTC. This encodes CSARSLPITSGRIYNEQFF.

The chain couples TRBV27 to TRBJ2-7; 7 bases agree with TRBD2. The CDR3 is 14 residues long. Looked up from germline, CDR1 is MNHEY and CDR2 is SMNVEV (reference sequence). The V segment lost 8 bases and the J segment 3 bases; nucleotides outside the gene matches: 10. CDR3 DNA: TGTGCCAGCGGTAGCGGGCTCCCCCTCTACGAGCAGTACTTC. Translated: CASGSGLPLYEQYF.